A single sample gave rise to the 11 T cell receptor beta chains below, sequenced in a study of early T cells in non-severe SARS-CoV-2 infection. One entry per CDR3 protein results from TCRdb running MiXCR on the 5' RACE reads. The sample lists about 97,000 distinct CDR3 sequences; roughly 11% were seen once. The sequencing used whole blood, collected at baseline. Receptor source: an adult who was a healthcare worker with PCR-confirmed SARS-CoV-2 infection or an uninfected control (not recorded which).

Only a few counts were recorded for this clonotype. The CDR3 loop reads CASSPTSLGTQYF. The CDR3 DNA sequence: TGTGCCAGCAGCCCCACTAGTTTGGGTACGCAGTATTTT. V usage is TRBV7-9 and J usage is TRBJ2-3; tentative D call: TRBD2 (5 bases). Germline CDR1 is SEHNR and CDR2 is FQNEAQ (reference sequence). Trimming removed 5 bases at V and 8 bases at J, with 14 bases between. The CDR3 has 13 residues. Together with reference TRBV7-9 and TRBJ2-3, the CDR3 gives the full variable domain: DTGVSQNPRHKITKRGQNVTFRCDPISEHNRLYWYRQTLGQGPEFLTYFQNEAQLEKSRLLSDRFSAERPKGSFSTLEIQRTEQGDSAMYLCASSPTSLGTQYFGPGTRLTVL.

This clonotype turned up a few times. This rearrangement joins TRBV5-4 to TRBJ2-7; D call uncertain. This CDR3 has 15 residues. CDR1 and CDR2 from the germline V gene are SGHNT and YYREEE (reference sequence). Trimming cost V 4 bases and J 2 bases, with 16 bases left between them. CDR3 coding DNA: TGTGCCAGCAGCCCCAGTAGGGCAGGCCCCTACGAGCAGTACTTC. Translated, it gives CASSPSRAGPYEQYF. Using reference TRBV5-4 and TRBJ2-7 for the parts outside the CDR3, the full variable domain is ETGVTQSPTHLIKTRGQQVTLRCSSQSGHNTVSWYQQALGQGPQFIFQYYREEENGRGNFPPRFSGLQFPNYSSELNVNALELDDSALYLCASSPSRAGPYEQYFGPGTRLTVT.

The V and J genes are TRBV6-2 or TRBV6-3 and TRBJ1-1, with D perhaps matching TRBD1 (5 bases). Germline V CDR1 and CDR2: MNHEY, SVGEGT. The V gene lost 5 bases and the J gene lost 1 base, with 11 bases spanning the gap. CDR3 length equals 14 residues. The CDR3 coding sequence is TGTGCCAGCAGTAGGGGCCTATCGAACACTGAAGCTTTCTTT. It specifies CASSRGLSNTEAFF.

The CDR3 region is CASSPPVLQGPKNIQYF. CDR3 DNA: TGTGCCAGCTCACCACCGGTTTTACAGGGACCCAAAAACATTCAGTACTTC. The chain couples TRBV18 to TRBJ2-4; maybe TRBD1 (6 bases). The CDR3 covers 17 residues. Per the germline V gene, CDR1 is KGHSH and CDR2 is LQKENI. Trimming took 0 bases from V and 2 from J, leaving 14 bases between them.

This clonotype was counted only a few times. J is TRBJ2-1 and V is TRBV11-2; tentatively, D is TRBD2 (6 bases). The ends were cut back, 5 bases at V and 2 bases at J, with 16 bases in the middle. This CDR3 has 16 amino acids. Germline CDR1 reads SGHAT; CDR2 reads FQNNGV. The CDR3 nucleotides are TGTGCCAGCAGCCTACTCGGGGGAGGTACCTACAATGAGCAGTTCTTC. Amino acids: CASSLLGGGTYNEQFF.

V and J are TRBV20-1 and TRBJ1-6, with D unclear. This CDR3 is 15 amino acids long. The V and J ends lost 5 bases and 4 bases respectively, with 15 bases between them. CDR1 is DFQATT and CDR2 is SNEGSKA in the germline V gene (reference sequence). CDR3 region: CSADHLTRYNSPLHF. The CDR3 DNA follows: TGCAGTGCTGATCACCTGACAAGATATAATTCACCCCTCCACTTT.

This clonotype has a count of ten or more. This chain connects TRBV20-1 to TRBJ1-6, with 9 nucleotides matching TRBD1. After removal of 0 bases from V and 5 bases from J, the junction contained 8 bases not matched to a gene. CDR3 length: 17 amino acids. From germline, CDR1 is DFQATT and CDR2 SNEGSKA (reference sequence). Written as DNA, the CDR3 is TGCAGTGCTAGAGACAACCTACAGGGGGCGAATAATTCACCCCTCCACTTT. Translated: CSARDNLQGANNSPLHF.

The gene calls are TRBV20-1 and TRBJ2-3; D is uncertain. Germline CDR1 and CDR2: DFQATT and SNEGSKA (reference sequence). The length of the CDR3 is 14 residues. V shed 0 bases and J shed 4 bases, with 11 bases lying between them. CDR3 residues: CSARDRRLADTQYF. The CDR3 DNA sequence: TGCAGTGCTAGAGATCGTCGGCTTGCAGATACGCAGTATTTT.

This clonotype came up many times. This chain links TRBV2 with TRBJ2-6, with TRBD1 matching 9 bases. Germline CDR1 is SNHLY and CDR2 is FYNNEI. This CDR3 is built from 15 residues. J lost 4 bases, V lost 6 bases, and 4 bases had no gene match. This CDR3 is CASSDRGTGANVLTF. The CDR3 nucleotides read TGTGCCAGCAGCGACAGGGGGACAGGGGCCAACGTCCTGACTTTC. Full variable domain (outside the CDR3, taken from reference TRBV2 and TRBJ2-6): EPEVTQTPSHQVTQMGQEVILRCVPISNHLYFYWYRQILGQKVEFLVSFYNNEISEKSEIFDDQFSVERPDGSNFTLKIRSTKLEDSAMYFCASSDRGTGANVLTFGAGSRLTVL.

This clonotype was detected a few times. This rearrangement joins TRBV10-3 to TRBJ2-3, with 10 bases fitting TRBD1. Germline CDR1 and CDR2: ENHRY and SYGVKD. This CDR3 is built from 14 residues. V shed 8 bases and J 3 bases; nucleotides not matched to a gene: 5. CDR3 sequence (DNA): TGTGCCATCTCGAGGGGACAGGGGACAGATACGCAGTATTTT. Translation: CAISRGQGTDTQYF.

J is TRBJ2-4 and V is TRBV20-1, with 7 bases that match TRBD2. The CDR3 length is 14 residues. Germline V gives CDR1 DFQATT, CDR2 SNEGSKA (reference sequence). The V and J ends lost 0 bases and 6 bases, in that order; junction bases with no gene match: 5. This chain's CDR3 is CSARDSAGINIQYF. The CDR3 DNA follows: TGCAGTGCTAGAGACTCAGCGGGGATAAACATTCAGTACTTC.